This TCR beta chain was sequenced for a study of T cell responses to AZD1222 COVID-19 vaccine. The protocol was immunoSEQ multiplex PCR, while the TCRdb copy is restricted to in-frame clones and leaves out a portion. The data contain about 100,000 clones, about 93% of them seen just once; the ten biggest clones take up 5%. The CDR3 length is 14 residues. Germline lookup yields CDR1 SGHRS and CDR2 YFSETQ. The V end lost 0 bases, the J end lost 0 bases, and 4 bases lay between the germline ends. Study results and caveats: The repertoires were collected only after the peak T cell response.

With regard to this clone: The antigen remains undetermined.

The source of this sequence is an adult in good health. The sample in question was peripheral blood, obtained on day 0 of AZD1222 vaccination. The rearrangement joins TRBV5-1 to TRBJ2-1; D is unclear. CDR3 residues: CASSLGDSYNEQFF. The CDR3 bases are TGCGCCAGCAGCTTGGGGGACTCCTACAATGAGCAGTTCTTC.